This record looks at one T cell receptor beta chain sequence and its context. The CDR3 spans 15 residues. Germline V gives CDR1 LNHDA, CDR2 SQIVND (reference sequence). V lost 7 bases to trimming and J lost 5 bases, with 17 bases between them. These data belong to a study of shared T cell receptors in the human thymus. The protocol was immunoSEQ multiplex PCR, while the TCRdb copy is restricted to in-frame clones and leaves out a portion. Here the sample spans approximately 760,000 clones, 80% to 90% being singletons. The same data also went into a second study, on human thymus T cells. That publication notes: Corrective cardiac operations yielded the resected thymus tissue. Related research found strongly overlapping thymic repertoires in unrelated individuals.

The source is a girl less than two years old with a congenital heart defect. Sequencing was done on a sample of thymocytes. The chain recombines TRBV19 with TRBJ2-2; possible D gene TRBD2, 5 bases. Written as DNA, the CDR3 is TGTGCCAGTACCCCGCGGAGGTTCGAGACCGGGGAGCTGTTTTTT. Its translation: CASTPRRFETGELFF.